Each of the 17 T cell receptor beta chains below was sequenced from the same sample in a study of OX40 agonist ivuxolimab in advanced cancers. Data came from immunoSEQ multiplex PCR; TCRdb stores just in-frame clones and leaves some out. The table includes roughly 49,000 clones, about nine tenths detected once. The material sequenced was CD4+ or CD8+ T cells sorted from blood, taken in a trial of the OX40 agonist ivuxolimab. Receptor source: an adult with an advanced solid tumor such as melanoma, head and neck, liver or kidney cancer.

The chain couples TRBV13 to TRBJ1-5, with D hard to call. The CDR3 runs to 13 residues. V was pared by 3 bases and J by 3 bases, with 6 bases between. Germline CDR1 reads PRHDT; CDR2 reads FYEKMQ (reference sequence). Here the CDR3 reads CASSLGYNQPQHF. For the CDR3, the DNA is TGTGCCAGCAGCTTGGGGTACAATCAGCCCCAGCATTTT.

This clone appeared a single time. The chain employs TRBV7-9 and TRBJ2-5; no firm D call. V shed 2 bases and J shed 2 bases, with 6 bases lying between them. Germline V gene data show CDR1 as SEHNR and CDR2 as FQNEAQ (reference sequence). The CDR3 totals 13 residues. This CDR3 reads CASSLFLQETQYF. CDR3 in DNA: TGTGCCAGCAGCTTATTCCTACAAGAGACCCAGTACTTC.

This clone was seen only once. CDR3 DNA: TGCGCCAGCAGTCAATCAGGACAGGGGAATCAGCCCCAGCATTTT. Translation gives CASSQSGQGNQPQHF. The genes are TRBV23-1 and TRBJ1-5; 9 nucleotides line up with TRBD1. TRBV23-1 is an open reading frame, and its role is uncertain. The trim removed 0 bases at V and 4 bases at J, leaving 1 base unmatched. CDR3 length: 15 residues.

Here the CDR3 reads CASSRRTLGQADTQYF. DNA for the CDR3: TGCGCCAGCAGCCGCCGCACCCTCGGGCAGGCAGATACGCAGTATTTT. The V and J genes are TRBV5-1 and TRBJ2-3; D not resolved. The CDR3 loop spans 16 amino acids. Germline V gives CDR1 SGHRS, CDR2 YFSETQ. V gave up 4 bases and J gave up 4 bases, with 19 bases separating them.

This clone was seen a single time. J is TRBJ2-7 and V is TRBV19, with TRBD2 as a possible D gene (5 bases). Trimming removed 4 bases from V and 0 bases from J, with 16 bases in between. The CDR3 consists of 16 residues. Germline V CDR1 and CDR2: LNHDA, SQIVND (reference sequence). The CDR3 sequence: CASSTSKARASYEQYF. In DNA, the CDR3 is TGTGCCAGTAGTACATCGAAAGCGCGGGCCTCCTACGAGCAGTACTTC.

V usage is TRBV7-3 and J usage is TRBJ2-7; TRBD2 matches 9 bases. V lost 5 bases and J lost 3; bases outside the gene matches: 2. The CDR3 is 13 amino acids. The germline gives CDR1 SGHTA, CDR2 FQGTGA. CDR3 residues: CASSQAGGYEQYF. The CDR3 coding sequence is TGTGCCAGCAGCCAAGCGGGAGGCTACGAGCAGTACTTC.

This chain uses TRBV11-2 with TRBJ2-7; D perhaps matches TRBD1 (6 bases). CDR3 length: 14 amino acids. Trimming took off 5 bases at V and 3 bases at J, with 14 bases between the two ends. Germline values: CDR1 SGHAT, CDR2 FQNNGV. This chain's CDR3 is CASSGLGTFYEQYF. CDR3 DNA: TGTGCCAGCAGCGGTCTGGGGACATTCTACGAGCAGTACTTC.

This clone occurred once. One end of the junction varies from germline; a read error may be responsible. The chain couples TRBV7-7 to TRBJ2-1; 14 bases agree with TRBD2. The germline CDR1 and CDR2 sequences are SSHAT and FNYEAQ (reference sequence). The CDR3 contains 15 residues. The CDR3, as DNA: TGTGCTAGCAGCCCGGGACTAGCGGGGGTAGATGAGCAGTTCTTC. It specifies CASSPGLAGVDEQFF.

CDR3 loop: CASSGPTGENAPLHF. The CDR3, as DNA: TGTGCCAGCAGTGGACCGACAGGGGAGAATGCACCCCTCCACTTT. The rearrangement uses TRBV6-1 and TRBJ1-6; 8 bases match TRBD1. Germline V gene sequence: CDR1 MNHNS, CDR2 SASEGT. The CDR3 is made up of 15 amino acids. The V and J ends lost 4 bases and 11 bases, in that order; junction bases with no gene match: 10.

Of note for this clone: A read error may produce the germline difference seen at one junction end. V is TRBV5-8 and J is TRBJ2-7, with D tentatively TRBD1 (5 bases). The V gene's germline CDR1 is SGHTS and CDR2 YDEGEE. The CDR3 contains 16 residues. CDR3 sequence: CVSSLGTPGIPYEQYF. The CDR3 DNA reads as TGTGTCAGCAGCTTGGGTACACCAGGGATCCCCTACGAGCAGTACTTC. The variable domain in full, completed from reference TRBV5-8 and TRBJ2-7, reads EAGVTQSPTHLIKTRGQQATLRCSPISGHTSVYWYQQALGLGLQFLLWYDEGEERNRGNFPPRFSGRQFPNYSSELNVNALELEDSALYLCVSSLGTPGIPYEQYFGPGTRLTVT.

In nucleotides, the CDR3 is TGTGCCAGCAGTTTATTATATCCACCAAGACAGGGGGCAAAGAACACTGAAGCTTTCTTT. This translates into CASSLLYPPRQGAKNTEAFF. The J gene is TRBJ1-1, the V gene TRBV27; 10 bases are a match to TRBD1. The germline V gene encodes CDR1 MNHEY and CDR2 SMNVEV (reference sequence). With V trimmed by 1 base and J by 1 base, 15 bases remained unmatched. There are 20 residues in the CDR3.

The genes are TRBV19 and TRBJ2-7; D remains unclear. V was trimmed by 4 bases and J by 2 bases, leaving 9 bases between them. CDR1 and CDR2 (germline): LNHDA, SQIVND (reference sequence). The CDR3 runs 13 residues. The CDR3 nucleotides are TGTGCCAGTAGTAGGGTTATGACCTACGAGCAGTACTTC. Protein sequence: CASSRVMTYEQYF.

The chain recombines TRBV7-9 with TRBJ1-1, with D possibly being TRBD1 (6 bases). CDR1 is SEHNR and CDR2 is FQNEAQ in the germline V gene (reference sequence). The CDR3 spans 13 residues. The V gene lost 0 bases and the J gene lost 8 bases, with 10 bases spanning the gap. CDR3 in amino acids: CASSLATDSEAFF. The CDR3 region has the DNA TGTGCCAGCAGCTTAGCGACGGACAGCGAAGCTTTCTTT.

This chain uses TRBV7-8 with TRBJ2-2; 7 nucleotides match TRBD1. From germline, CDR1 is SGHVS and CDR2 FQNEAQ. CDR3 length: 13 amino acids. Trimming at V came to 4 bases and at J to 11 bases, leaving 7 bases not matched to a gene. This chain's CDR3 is CASSSQGVSELFF. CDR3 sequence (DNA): TGTGCCAGCAGCTCCCAGGGGGTCAGCGAGCTGTTTTTT.

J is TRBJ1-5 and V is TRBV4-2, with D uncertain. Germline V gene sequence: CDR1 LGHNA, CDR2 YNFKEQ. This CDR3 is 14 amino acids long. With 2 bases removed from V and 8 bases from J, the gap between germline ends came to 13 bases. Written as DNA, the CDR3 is TGTGCCAGCAGCCAACCTTACCCCGGGGAGCCCCAGCATTTT. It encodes CASSQPYPGEPQHF.

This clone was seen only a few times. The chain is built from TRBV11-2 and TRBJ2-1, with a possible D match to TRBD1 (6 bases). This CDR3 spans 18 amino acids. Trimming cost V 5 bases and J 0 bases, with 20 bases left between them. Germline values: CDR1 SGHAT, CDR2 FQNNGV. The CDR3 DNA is TGTGCCAGCAGCGGATTCCTCGACAGGCCAACCTCCTACAATGAGCAGTTCTTC. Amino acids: CASSGFLDRPTSYNEQFF. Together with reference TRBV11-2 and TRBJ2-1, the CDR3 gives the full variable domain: EAGVAQSPRYKIIEKRQSVAFWCNPISGHATLYWYQQILGQGPKLLIQFQNNGVVDDSQLPKDRFSAERLKGVDSTLKIQPAKLEDSAVYLCASSGFLDRPTSYNEQFFGPGTRLTVL.

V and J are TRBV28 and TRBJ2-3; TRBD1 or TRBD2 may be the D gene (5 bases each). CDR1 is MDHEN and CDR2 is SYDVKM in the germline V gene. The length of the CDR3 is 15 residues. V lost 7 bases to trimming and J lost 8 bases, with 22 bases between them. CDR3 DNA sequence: TGTGCCAGCACCTTCTCTCGCCGGGGCTTGGGTACGCAGTATTTT. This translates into CASTFSRRGLGTQYF.